These 27 T cell receptor beta chains came from one sample sequenced in a study of molecular identifiers for immune sequencing clone quantification. TCRdb called the PCR reads again in MiXCR, with one record for every CDR3 protein. The sample includes about 500,000 distinct CDR3 sequences, about a fifth seen only once; the top ten take about 0.84%. Sequenced input: naive CD8+ T cells from blood, with Jurkat cell RNA spiked in. Stated subset: FACS-sorted CD8+CD4-CCR7+CD45RA+ naive T cells. Receptors were obtained from a human donor in good health. Some libraries in this study had Jurkat cell RNA spiked in.

Only a few counts were recorded for this clonotype. The genes are TRBV30 and TRBJ2-1; D is possibly TRBD2 (6 bases). Germline CDR1 and CDR2: GTSNPN and SVGIG (reference sequence). The length of the CDR3 is 14 residues. With 1 base removed from V and 1 base from J, the gap between germline ends came to 8 bases. The CDR3 nucleotides are TGTGCCTGGAGTGCGGGGGTTTCCTACAATGAGCAGTTCTTC. Translated, it gives CAWSAGVSYNEQFF.

This clonotype was observed a few times. The rearrangement links TRBV6-1 to TRBJ2-7; 8 nucleotides agree with TRBD1. The germline CDR1 and CDR2 sequences are MNHNS and SASEGT. The V segment lost 1 base and the J segment 3 bases; nucleotides outside the gene matches: 5. This CDR3 spans 15 amino acids. CDR3 amino acids: CASSEDRGFGYEQYF. CDR3 nucleotides: TGTGCCAGCAGTGAAGACAGGGGGTTTGGCTACGAGCAGTACTTC.

Points on this clonotype: This may come from a read error, since a much larger clone is one base off. The gene calls are TRBV6-5 and TRBJ2-3; D is uncertain. CDR1 is MNHEY and CDR2 is SVGAGI in the germline V gene. This CDR3 is 13 amino acids long. The CDR3 DNA follows: TGTGTCAGTTCCAAGAGTAGCACAGATACGCAGTATTTT. It is translated as CVSSKSSTDTQYF.

Worth noting for this clonotype: This may be a read error: a much more frequent sequence differs by one nucleotide. The genes are TRBV29-1 and TRBJ1-1, with D tentatively TRBD1 (5 bases). V was clipped by 6 bases and J by 1 base, with 12 bases between them. The germline CDR1 and CDR2 sequences are SQVTM and ANQGSEA. The CDR3 contains 13 residues. The CDR3 DNA reads as TGCAGCGTCATACAGGAGACGAACACTGAAGCTTTCTTT. Encoded protein: CSVIQETNTEAFF.

This chain uses TRBV4-1 with TRBJ2-3; D gene ambiguous. V was clipped by 1 base and J by 4 bases, with 6 bases between them. Germline V gives CDR1 MGHRA, CDR2 YSYEKL. CDR3 length equals 13 residues. The CDR3 reads CASSQVFSDTQYF. DNA for the CDR3: TGCGCCAGCAGCCAAGTTTTCTCAGATACGCAGTATTTT.

This rearrangement joins TRBV6-2 or TRBV6-3 to TRBJ1-4, with unresolved D. This CDR3 contains 13 residues. Germline V gene sequence: CDR1 MNHEY, CDR2 SVGEGT. Deletions cut 5 bases from V and 10 bases from J, with 14 bases between. The CDR3 DNA reads as TGTGCCAGCAGTCCCGACATAAACGGAAAACTGTTTTTT. This encodes CASSPDINGKLFF.

This clonotype was recorded at least ten times. The gene calls are TRBV20-1 and TRBJ2-4; tentative D call: TRBD1 (6 bases). Trimming took off 3 bases at V and 0 bases at J, with 15 bases between the two ends. The CDR3 totals 16 residues. Germline V gives CDR1 DFQATT, CDR2 SNEGSKA (reference sequence). The CDR3 region is CSASFLDSSAKNIQYF. CDR3 nucleotides: TGCAGTGCTAGTTTTTTGGACAGTTCAGCCAAAAACATTCAGTACTTC.

In this sample, this clonotype turned up a few times. This rearrangement joins TRBV4-1 to TRBJ1-2; D is possibly TRBD1 (5 bases). Per germline, CDR1 MGHRA and CDR2 YSYEKL. V was pared by 6 bases and J by 3 bases, with 23 bases between. The CDR3 runs 17 residues. The CDR3 DNA follows: TGCGCCAGCAGAGCAAGGGGCAGGGAGGAAAATGACTATGGCTACACCTTC. It is translated as CASRARGREENDYGYTF.

This clonotype was detected many times. The rearrangement joins TRBV29-1 to TRBJ1-2; 7 bases are a match to TRBD1. Germline CDR1 reads SQVTM; CDR2 reads ANQGSEA. Unmatched junction bases numbered 9, after V lost 7 bases and J lost 7 bases. The CDR3 length is 12 residues. The CDR3 is CSGGDSYLGYTF. The CDR3 region has the DNA TGCAGCGGGGGGGACAGTTACCTTGGCTACACCTTC.

This clonotype occurred many times. The rearrangement links TRBV12-3 or TRBV12-4 to TRBJ1-1, with D hard to call. Trimming took off 5 bases at V and 1 base at J, with 8 bases between the two ends. This CDR3 has 13 residues. The CDR3 DNA reads as TGTGCCAGCAGTGCCAGCAAGAACACTGAAGCTTTCTTT. It is translated as CASSASKNTEAFF.

Worth noting for this clonotype: Since a much larger clone is just one base distant, this may be a read error. This chain uses TRBV27 with TRBJ2-3, with 8 nucleotides matching TRBD2. Germline V CDR1 and CDR2: MNHEY, SMNVEV (reference sequence). The CDR3 is made up of 16 amino acids. With V trimmed by 8 bases and J by 0 bases, 10 bases remained unmatched. This CDR3 is CASRKLLAESTDTQYF. The CDR3 bases are TGTGCCAGCCGTAAACTACTAGCGGAGAGCACAGATACGCAGTATTTT.

V gene TRBV5-1 combines with J gene TRBJ2-5, with 8 bases identical to TRBD2. CDR3 length: 16 residues. Trimming removed 3 bases from V and 3 bases from J; junction bases left unmatched: 10. Germline CDR1 is SGHRS and CDR2 is YFSETQ. DNA for the CDR3: TGCGCCAGCAGCTCCTTTGACGGGGGGGCAGAAGAGACCCAGTACTTC. Protein: CASSSFDGGAEETQYF.

The CDR3 coding sequence is TGTGCCAGCAGTGACCCTGGGACTAGGGACTACGAGCAGTACTTC. Translation: CASSDPGTRDYEQYF. The J gene is TRBJ2-7, the V gene TRBV6-4; 8 positions match TRBD2. The CDR3 length is 15 residues. Germline loops: CDR1 MRHNA, CDR2 SNTAGT. J lost 3 bases, V lost 2 bases, and 6 bases had no gene match.

About this clonotype: A read error may be the cause here, since a much bigger clone is one base away. The V call is TRBV6-2 or TRBV6-3, the J call TRBJ2-3; 9 bases are a match to TRBD2. J was trimmed by 4 bases and V by 0 bases; bases with no gene match: 8. The CDR3 covers 17 residues. The germline V gene encodes CDR1 MNHEY and CDR2 SVGEGT. CDR3 bases: TGTGCCAGCAGTTACTCACGATCTAGCGGGGCTGCAGATACGCAGTATTTT. Amino acid sequence: CASSYSRSSGAADTQYF.

At least ten counts were recorded for this clonotype. V gene TRBV20-1 combines with J gene TRBJ2-7; weak D call: TRBD1 (6 bases). The CDR3 is made up of 14 amino acids. Germline CDR1 DFQATT, CDR2 SNEGSKA (reference sequence). V lost 4 bases, J lost 0 bases, and 13 bases lay in between. In DNA form, the CDR3 reads TGCAGTGCTAACGGACAGAGATACTCCTACGAGCAGTACTTC. Protein product: CSANGQRYSYEQYF.

This clonotype has a handful of counts. The chain links TRBV2 to TRBJ2-4; no definite D call. Germline V gene lookup returns CDR1 SNHLY and CDR2 FYNNEI. Trimming shortened V by 9 bases and J by 12 bases, and 15 bases separated the two germline ends. The CDR3 spans 11 residues. The CDR3 region has the DNA TGTGCCAGAGGACGGCAGGACGGTCAGTACTTC. Its protein product is CARGRQDGQYF.

A word on this clonotype: This may be a read error: a much more frequent sequence differs by one nucleotide. The chain has TRBV27 and TRBJ1-2; possible D gene TRBD1, 6 bases. V was cut by 3 bases and J by 7 bases, with 18 bases left in between. This CDR3 is built from 15 residues. Germline CDR1 and CDR2: MNHEY and SMNVEV (reference sequence). CDR3 region: CASSFEQGGVSGYTF. CDR3 DNA: TGTGCCAGCAGTTTTGAACAGGGCGGTGTAAGTGGCTACACCTTC.

Notes on this clonotype: Because it lacks the conserved phenylalanine or tryptophan at the end, this CDR3 is likely a read error. The chain carries TRBV6-5 and TRBJ1-6; D might be TRBD1 (5 bases). Looked up from germline, CDR1 is MNHEY and CDR2 is SVGAGI. V was pared by 2 bases and J by 10 bases, with 21 bases between. This CDR3 contains 17 residues. CDR3 loop: CASSYQVPGPRVSPLHL. The CDR3, as DNA: TGTGCCAGCAGTTACCAAGTCCCGGGACCGCGGGTCTCACCCCTCCACCTT.

The chain uses TRBV11-2 and TRBJ2-1; 7 bases are shared with TRBD2. The germline V gene encodes CDR1 SGHAT and CDR2 FQNNGV. The ends lost 3 bases at V and 0 bases at J; junction bases unmatched: 8. The CDR3 has 17 residues. Here the CDR3 DNA reads TGTGCCAGCAGCTTCGGCGCGGGACTAAACTCCTACAATGAGCAGTTCTTC. Translation: CASSFGAGLNSYNEQFF.

This clonotype occurred many times. This chain connects TRBV2 to TRBJ1-1; no clear D gene. The CDR3 loop spans 13 amino acids. CDR1 and CDR2 (germline): SNHLY, FYNNEI. Trimming removed 2 bases at V and 0 bases at J, with 4 bases between. The CDR3: CASSEKVNTEAFF. CDR3 DNA: TGTGCCAGCAGTGAAAAGGTGAACACTGAAGCTTTCTTT.

The V call is TRBV4-3, the J call TRBJ2-7; D gene ambiguous. The V end was cut by 1 base, the J end by 2 bases, with 18 bases between. This CDR3 has 17 residues. Germline V gene sequence: CDR1 LGHNA, CDR2 YSLEER. CDR3 DNA: TGCGCCAGCAGCCAAGGAGCCTCGTCTGTGCCGCCCTACGAGCAGTACTTC. Its protein product is CASSQGASSVPPYEQYF.

This clonotype occurred many times. The chain recombines TRBV20-1 with TRBJ2-7, with D possibly being TRBD1 (5 bases). V was shortened by 6 bases and J by 1 base, with 10 bases between the two germline ends. The germline CDR1 and CDR2 sequences are DFQATT and SNEGSKA (reference sequence). There are 12 residues in the CDR3. In DNA, the CDR3 is TGCAGTGCAACCGACAGATCCTACGAGCAGTACTTC. Translating it yields CSATDRSYEQYF.

The J gene is TRBJ2-7, the V gene TRBV20-1; D is ambiguous. This CDR3 contains 15 residues. V lost 1 base and J 6 bases, leaving 19 bases between the germline ends. In germline, CDR1 is DFQATT, CDR2 SNEGSKA (reference sequence). The CDR3 is CSARGPSDPLFEQYF. The CDR3 DNA reads TGCAGTGCTAGAGGACCCTCAGATCCGCTTTTCGAGCAGTACTTC.

This clonotype was observed a few times. This chain joins TRBV4-1 and TRBJ2-7; D gene unclear. Trimming removed 1 base from V and 0 bases from J, with 10 bases in between. The CDR3 runs to 15 residues. Germline V lookup: CDR1 MGHRA, CDR2 YSYEKL. The CDR3 region has the DNA TGCGCCAGCAGCCAAGGCCCAGGTGGCTCCTACGAGCAGTACTTC. It yields the protein CASSQGPGGSYEQYF.

This clonotype was seen more than once but under ten times. The CDR3 reads CASSLGARVQGGDSPLHF. DNA of the CDR3: TGTGCCAGCAGTTTAGGAGCGCGCGTACAGGGAGGGGATTCACCCCTCCACTTT. The rearrangement uses TRBV12-3 or TRBV12-4 and TRBJ1-6, with D perhaps matching TRBD1 (6 bases). With 1 base removed from V and 8 bases from J, the gap between germline ends came to 21 bases. The CDR3 length is 18 residues.

This chain joins TRBV7-9 and TRBJ2-7, with D tentatively TRBD2 (6 bases). The V and J ends lost 1 base and 1 base respectively, with 14 bases between them. Germline-derived CDR1 and CDR2 are SEHNR and FQNEAQ (reference sequence). This CDR3 has 16 amino acids. The CDR3 here is CASSLVGGTRSYEQYF. In DNA, the CDR3 is TGTGCCAGCAGCTTAGTTGGGGGGACGAGATCCTACGAGCAGTACTTC.

This chain links TRBV7-9 with TRBJ2-5; 10 nucleotides line up with TRBD1. The CDR3 sequence is 16 residues long. Germline CDR1 is SEHNR and CDR2 is FQNEAQ (reference sequence). Trimming at V came to 3 bases and at J to 5 bases, leaving 9 bases not matched to a gene. CDR3 coding DNA: TGTGCCAGCAGCTTTTCAGGGACAGGGGTTTTCGAGACCCAGTACTTC. Translating gives CASSFSGTGVFETQYF.